This T cell receptor (beta chain) was retrieved from a study of blood T cell repertoires in COVID-19. Turning to the study itself: The United States, Italy and Spain provided the acute and convalescent COVID-19 samples.

CDR3 length equals 15 residues. V gave up 6 bases and J gave up 1 base, with 13 bases separating them. Per the germline V gene, CDR1 is LGHDT and CDR2 is YNNKEL (reference sequence). Using immunoSEQ multiplex PCR, the repertoire was profiled, and TCRdb retains in-frame clones only, with some absent. The sample lists 30,000 to 35,000 clones, around 90% occurring once. This sequence was found in a man aged 55 to 70 with active COVID-19. This chain links TRBV3-1 (or the pseudogene TRBV3-2) with TRBJ1-5; D perhaps matches TRBD1 (6 bases). Sequencing was done on a sample of peripheral blood. The CDR3 reads CASSPGHSSNQPQHF. In DNA form, the CDR3 reads TGTGCCAGCAGTCCGGGACACTCAAGCAATCAGCCCCAGCATTTT.